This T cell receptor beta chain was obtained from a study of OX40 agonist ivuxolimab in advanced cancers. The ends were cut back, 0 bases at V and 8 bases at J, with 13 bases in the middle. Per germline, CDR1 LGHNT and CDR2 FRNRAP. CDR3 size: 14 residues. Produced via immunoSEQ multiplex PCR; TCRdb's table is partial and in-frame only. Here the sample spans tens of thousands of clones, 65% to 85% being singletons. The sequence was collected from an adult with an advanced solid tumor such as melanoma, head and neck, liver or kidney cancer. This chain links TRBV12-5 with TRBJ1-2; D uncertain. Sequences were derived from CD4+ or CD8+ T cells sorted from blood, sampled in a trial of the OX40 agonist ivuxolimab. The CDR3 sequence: CASGLVRNREGYTF. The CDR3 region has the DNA TGTGCTAGTGGTTTGGTACGCAATAGGGAAGGCTACACCTTC.